This entry describes one T cell receptor (beta chain). The data are from a study of identifying expanded T cells in peripheral blood. Sequenced by immunoSEQ multiplex PCR; TCRdb stores in-frame clones only, minus some. Found here are about 82,000 clones, around 90% of them singletons; the top ten hold roughly 7.7%. V lost 5 bases and J lost 13, with 20 bases in between. The CDR3 covers 13 residues. From germline, CDR1 is LNHDA and CDR2 SQIVND (reference sequence). The sample comprised blood. The chain links TRBV19 to TRBJ1-2, with unresolved D. The sequence was collected from a person aged 18 to 75 in good health. DNA for the CDR3: TGTGCCAGTAGTCCTGACACGGGCAGTCTCCCCACCTTC. This sequence encodes CASSPDTGSLPTF.